This is a list of T cell receptor beta chains from one sample in a study of low-dose radiotherapy and immunotherapy resistance in tumors. TCRdb re-analysed the reads in MiXCR, keeping a single row per CDR3 protein. The sample records approximately 90,000 distinct CDR3 sequences, more than 8% being singletons. Material: PBMCs, obtained before treatment. The receptors originated from a male donor with prostate cancer. CDR3s include the opening cysteine and the closing phenylalanine or tryptophan. A D gene is named only where the DNA matches it firmly. Clone size, where shown, is once, few, many, or a class for clones that have expanded.

clone size,CDR3 length,J gene,V gene,D gene,CDR3 protein,CDR3 DNA
many,14,TRBJ1-2,TRBV30,NA,CAWSLVQSGYGYTF,TGTGCCTGGAGTCTCGTACAGTCGGGCTATGGCTACACCTTC
many,14,TRBJ1-4,TRBV4-3,NA,CASSQEGAGEKLFF,TGCGCCAGCAGCCAAGAGGGAGCCGGAGAAAAACTGTTTTTT
many,19,TRBJ2-1,TRBV9,NA,CASSESGGRGITLYNEQFF,TGTGCCAGCAGCGAGAGCGGAGGAAGGGGTATAACCCTCTACAATGAGCAGTTCTTC
many,15,TRBJ1-5,TRBV6-7,TRBD1,CAGKNRGDSNQPQHF,TGTGCCGGCAAGAACAGGGGGGATAGCAATCAGCCCCAGCATTTT
many,11,TRBJ2-7,TRBV20-1,NA,CSARESYEQYF,TGCAGTGCTAGAGAATCCTACGAGCAGTACTTC
many,12,TRBJ2-4,TRBV5-6,NA,CASSLFLDIQYF,TGTGCCAGCAGCTTGTTCCTTGACATTCAGTACTTC
many,16,TRBJ2-1,TRBV15,TRBD1,CATSDTTGSSYNEQFF,TGTGCCACCAGCGACACGACAGGGAGCTCCTACAATGAGCAGTTCTTC
many,16,TRBJ1-1,TRBV11-1,NA,CASRRELSGANTEAFF,TGTGCCAGCAGGCGGGAGCTTTCAGGGGCCAACACTGAAGCTTTCTTT
many,19,TRBJ2-5,TRBV11-2,TRBD2,CASSLDSRQRLAGGETQYF,TGTGCCAGCAGCTTAGATTCCCGACAAAGACTAGCGGGAGGAGAGACCCAGTACTTC
many,12,TRBJ2-7,TRBV28,NA,CSHGLQGYEQYF,TGTTCTCATGGGCTCCAAGGGTACGAGCAGTACTTC
many,14,TRBJ2-2,TRBV28,NA,CASTRQGGTGELFF,TGTGCCAGCACGAGGCAGGGAGGCACCGGGGAGCTGTTTTTT
many,13,TRBJ1-2,TRBV19,NA,CATAGGENYGYTF,TGTGCCACTGCGGGCGGGGAAAACTATGGCTACACCTTC
NA,17,TRBJ2-1,TRBV6-2/TRBV6-3,TRBD2,CAGPGGRNSGGYNEQFF,TGTGCCGGCCCGGGGGGTCGGAATAGCGGGGGCTACAATGAGCAGTTCTTC
many,15,TRBJ2-7,TRBV5-1,TRBD2,CASSLSPGLGYEQYF,TGCGCCAGCAGCTTGTCCCCTGGACTAGGATACGAGCAGTACTTC